A single sample gave rise to the 24 T cell receptor beta chains below, sequenced in a study of blood T cell repertoires in COVID-19. Libraries were prepared by immunoSEQ multiplex PCR; TCRdb keeps only in-frame clonotypes and omits some of them. The sample holds about 160,000 clones, 65% to 85% seen once. Sequencing used PBMCs or T cells enriched from blood (not recorded which). The receptors here all came from a woman in her forties or fifties in a cohort exposed to, infected with or recovered from COVID-19 (not recorded which).

The chain carries TRBV30 and TRBJ2-1; 8 bases map to TRBD2. Unmatched junction bases numbered 8, after V lost 3 bases and J lost 7 bases. The CDR3 has 14 residues. CDR1 is GTSNPN and CDR2 is SVGIG in the germline V gene (reference sequence). The CDR3 bases are TGTGCCTGGAGGTTCGGGGGGGCTGGAAATGAGCAGTTCTTC. Its translation is CAWRFGGAGNEQFF.

V and J are TRBV5-1 and TRBJ2-3, with 7 bases lining up with TRBD2. CDR1 and CDR2 (germline): SGHRS, YFSETQ. Trimming cost V 0 bases and J 5 bases; bases outside gene matches: 3. The CDR3 is 14 amino acids. Written as DNA, the CDR3 is TGCGCCAGCAGCTTGGGCGGGGAGGGAGATACGCAGTATTTT. Translated: CASSLGGEGDTQYF.

The chain has TRBV28 and TRBJ1-2, with D perhaps matching TRBD1 (5 bases). Trimming left V 4 bases short and J 7 bases short, with 16 bases between. Germline CDR1 and CDR2: MDHEN and SYDVKM. The CDR3 has 14 residues. The CDR3 DNA sequence: TGTGCCAGCAGTTCTGACATTATGGGGGGTGGCTACACCTTC. Translating it yields CASSSDIMGGGYTF.

The chain is built from TRBV28 and TRBJ1-2; possible D gene TRBD1, 5 bases. Germline CDR1 and CDR2: MDHEN and SYDVKM. This CDR3 region has 14 residues. V was trimmed by 3 bases and J by 6 bases, leaving 14 bases between them. CDR3 sequence (DNA): TGTGCCAGCAGTTTTGTAAGACAGCAGAATGGCTACACCTTC. Translated, it gives CASSFVRQQNGYTF.

This clone occurred many times. The chain joins TRBV25-1 to TRBJ1-4, with 9 bases lining up with TRBD1. The V gene end was trimmed by 4 bases and the J gene end by 6 bases; junction bases not matched to a gene: 12. From germline, CDR1 is MGHDK and CDR2 SYGVNS. This CDR3 spans 17 amino acids. The CDR3: CASSGGTGPNFHEKLFF. The CDR3 coding sequence is TGTGCCAGCAGTGGTGGGACAGGGCCGAATTTTCATGAAAAACTGTTTTTT.

The V call is TRBV28, the J call TRBJ1-5; tentative D call: TRBD1 (6 bases). Trimming shortened V by 3 bases and J by 6 bases, and 15 bases separated the two germline ends. The CDR3 has 15 amino acids. Germline V gene data show CDR1 as MDHEN and CDR2 as SYDVKM. CDR3 region: CASSFGGAGSQPQHF. The CDR3 DNA reads as TGTGCCAGCAGTTTTGGGGGGGCAGGTTCTCAGCCCCAGCATTTT.

CDR3 nucleotide sequence: TGTGCCAGCGAGGAGGGGAGCACAGATACGCAGTATTTT. It is translated as CASEEGSTDTQYF. The rearrangement joins TRBV28 to TRBJ2-3, with a weak D call TRBD2 (6 bases). Looked up from germline, CDR1 is MDHEN and CDR2 is SYDVKM. Trimming took off 8 bases at V and 0 bases at J, with 9 bases between the two ends. The CDR3 consists of 13 residues.

The rearrangement joins TRBV7-9 to TRBJ1-4; the D gene is possibly TRBD1 (5 bases). With 5 bases removed from V and 7 bases from J, the gap between germline ends came to 20 bases. The CDR3 runs to 16 residues. CDR1 is SEHNR, CDR2 FQNEAQ, per germline (reference sequence). The CDR3 nucleotides read TGTGCCAGCAGCCCCTTCACCAGGGACGGGGGTGAAAAACTGTTTTTT. Translation gives CASSPFTRDGGEKLFF.

The rearrangement links TRBV5-1 to TRBJ2-7; TRBD1 agrees at 8 bases. V trimming: 7 bases; J trimming: 0 bases; junction bases outside the gene matches: 6. Germline V gives CDR1 SGHRS, CDR2 YFSETQ. This CDR3 has 14 amino acids. The CDR3 loop reads CASALTGGSYEQYF. The CDR3 nucleotides are TGCGCCAGCGCCCTTACAGGGGGCTCCTACGAGCAGTACTTC.

The chain links TRBV28 to TRBJ1-2, with unresolved D. Germline V gives CDR1 MDHEN, CDR2 SYDVKM. The CDR3 has 14 amino acids. The germline V and J ends were trimmed by 1 base and 5 bases, with 11 bases remaining between them. The CDR3 loop reads CASSLLRAYYGYTF. The CDR3 bases are TGTGCCAGCAGTTTATTGAGGGCCTATTATGGCTACACCTTC.

The V call is TRBV7-2, the J call TRBJ1-1; unclear D gene. This CDR3 comprises 13 residues. Trimming cost V 4 bases and J 5 bases, with 11 bases left between them. Germline V CDR1 and CDR2: SGHTA, FQGNSA. CDR3 DNA sequence: TGTGCCAGCAGCTCCCATCCGGGAACTGAAGCTTTCTTT. As protein: CASSSHPGTEAFF.

The chain joins TRBV5-5 to TRBJ1-4, with a weak D call TRBD1 (6 bases). Trimming shortened V by 0 bases and J by 11 bases, and 20 bases separated the two germline ends. This CDR3 is 16 amino acids long. Germline CDR1 and CDR2: SGHKS and YYEKEE (reference sequence). CDR3 sequence: CASSLVGQGGRWKLFF. The DNA of the CDR3 is TGTGCCAGCAGCTTGGTTGGTCAAGGGGGAAGATGGAAACTGTTTTTT.

This clone has a single count. J is TRBJ1-2 and V is TRBV27; weak D call: TRBD1 (6 bases). The V gene lost 5 bases and the J gene lost 4 bases, with 14 bases spanning the gap. This CDR3 has 14 residues. From germline, CDR1 is MNHEY and CDR2 SMNVEV (reference sequence). Written as DNA, the CDR3 is TGTGCCAGCAGTGAAAACAGGGTTACCTATGGCTACACCTTC. Translated: CASSENRVTYGYTF.

With regard to this clone: This sample includes further DNA sequences coding for the same CDR3. The chain combines TRBV19 with TRBJ2-1; TRBD2 agrees at 9 bases. Germline CDR1 LNHDA, CDR2 SQIVND (reference sequence). V lost 6 bases to trimming and J lost 0 bases; unmatched junction nucleotides: 3. The CDR3 totals 15 residues. DNA of the CDR3: TGTGCCAGTAGAACTAGCGGGCCCTCCTACAATGAGCAGTTCTTC. Amino acids: CASRTSGPSYNEQFF.

The chain employs TRBV3-1 (or the pseudogene TRBV3-2) and TRBJ2-7; D is perhaps TRBD2 (6 bases). The CDR3 loop spans 14 amino acids. V lost 7 bases and J 0 bases, leaving 13 bases between the germline ends. Per germline, CDR1 LGHDT and CDR2 YNNKEL (reference sequence). CDR3 in amino acids: CASTSGLSSYEQYF. CDR3 sequence (DNA): TGTGCCAGCACCTCGGGACTTAGCTCCTACGAGCAGTACTTC.

The rearrangement links TRBV6-2 or TRBV6-3 to TRBJ2-1, with 14 nucleotides matching TRBD2. The trim removed 2 bases at V and 0 bases at J, leaving 12 bases unmatched. Germline-derived CDR1 and CDR2 are MNHEY and SVGEGT. There are 21 residues in the CDR3. CDR3: CASSYPGLAGGLVSSYNEQFF. DNA for the CDR3: TGTGCCAGCAGTTACCCCGGACTAGCGGGGGGCCTAGTTAGCTCCTACAATGAGCAGTTCTTC.

This clone has ten or more counts. V gene TRBV2 combines with J gene TRBJ1-1, with D possibly being TRBD1 (6 bases). V lost 7 bases to trimming and J lost 7 bases, with 10 bases between them. From germline, CDR1 is SNHLY and CDR2 FYNNEI. The CDR3 spans 11 residues. The CDR3 nucleotides are TGTGCCAGCAAGGGGGGGATTGAAGCTTTCTTT. This gives the protein CASKGGIEAFF. Variable domain in full (rest from reference TRBV2 and TRBJ1-1): EPEVTQTPSHQVTQMGQEVILRCVPISNHLYFYWYRQILGQKVEFLVSFYNNEISEKSEIFDDQFSVERPDGSNFTLKIRSTKLEDSAMYFCASKGGIEAFFGQGTRLTVV.

In this sample, this clone turned up a few times. The chain couples TRBV5-1 to TRBJ2-1; 11 bases line up with TRBD2. The V gene end was trimmed by 4 bases and the J gene end by 6 bases; junction bases not matched to a gene: 6. The length of the CDR3 is 15 residues. CDR1 SGHRS and CDR2 YFSETQ come from the germline V gene. The CDR3 protein is CASSPTSGSRNEQFF. In DNA form, the CDR3 reads TGCGCCAGCAGCCCCACTAGCGGGAGTCGCAATGAGCAGTTCTTC.

The rearrangement links TRBV5-1 to TRBJ1-4; TRBD1 matches 9 bases. The junction had 6 bases not matched to a gene; V was cut back by 4 bases and J by 8 bases. Germline CDR1 SGHRS, CDR2 YFSETQ. The CDR3 runs to 14 residues. The CDR3 sequence: CASSLQGTGEKLFF. The DNA for the CDR3 is TGCGCCAGCAGCCTACAGGGGACAGGGGAAAAACTGTTTTTT.

The rearrangement links TRBV6-5 to TRBJ1-3, with 8 bases aligning to TRBD1. The CDR3 covers 14 residues. V shed 6 bases, J shed 4 bases, and the junction held 5 bases outside the gene matches. From germline, CDR1 is MNHEY and CDR2 SVGAGI. This CDR3 reads CASSRTGLGNTIYF. The CDR3 region has the DNA TGTGCCAGCAGCCGGACAGGGCTCGGAAACACCATATATTTT.

The rearrangement links TRBV11-2 to TRBJ2-1, with D possibly being TRBD1 (5 bases). This CDR3 spans 15 amino acids. The germline CDR1 and CDR2 sequences are SGHAT and FQNNGV. Trimming cost V 5 bases and J 3 bases, with 14 bases left between them. CDR3 coding DNA: TGTGCCAGCAGCCCACCTGGGGCAGACTACAATGAGCAGTTCTTC. Encoded protein: CASSPPGADYNEQFF. The full variable domain, completed using reference TRBV11-2 and TRBJ2-1, is EAGVAQSPRYKIIEKRQSVAFWCNPISGHATLYWYQQILGQGPKLLIQFQNNGVVDDSQLPKDRFSAERLKGVDSTLKIQPAKLEDSAVYLCASSPPGADYNEQFFGPGTRLTVL.

V usage is TRBV4-1 and J usage is TRBJ2-5; D possibly corresponds to TRBD1 (6 bases). CDR3 length equals 13 residues. Between the trimmed V and J ends, which lost 4 bases and 3 bases, there was a span of 9 bases. The germline V gene has CDR1 MGHRA and CDR2 YSYEKL. CDR3 sequence: CASSPGEEETQYF. CDR3 DNA: TGCGCCAGCAGCCCAGGGGAAGAAGAGACCCAGTACTTC.

J is TRBJ2-7 and V is TRBV6-5; TRBD1 matches 8 bases. With V trimmed by 0 bases and J by 7 bases, 8 bases remained unmatched. The CDR3 has 15 amino acids. From germline, CDR1 is MNHEY and CDR2 SVGAGI. The CDR3 nucleotides read TGTGCCAGCAGTTACTCGTCAAAAACAGGGGGTGAGCAGTACTTC. Amino acid sequence: CASSYSSKTGGEQYF.

The chain employs TRBV3-1 (or the pseudogene TRBV3-2) and TRBJ1-1; D uncertain. The CDR3 is made up of 13 amino acids. Germline V gives CDR1 LGHDT, CDR2 YNNKEL (reference sequence). Trimming left V 1 base short and J 5 bases short, with 8 bases between. The CDR3 sequence: CASSQGTETEAFF. As DNA, the CDR3 is TGTGCCAGCAGCCAAGGGACTGAGACTGAAGCTTTCTTT.